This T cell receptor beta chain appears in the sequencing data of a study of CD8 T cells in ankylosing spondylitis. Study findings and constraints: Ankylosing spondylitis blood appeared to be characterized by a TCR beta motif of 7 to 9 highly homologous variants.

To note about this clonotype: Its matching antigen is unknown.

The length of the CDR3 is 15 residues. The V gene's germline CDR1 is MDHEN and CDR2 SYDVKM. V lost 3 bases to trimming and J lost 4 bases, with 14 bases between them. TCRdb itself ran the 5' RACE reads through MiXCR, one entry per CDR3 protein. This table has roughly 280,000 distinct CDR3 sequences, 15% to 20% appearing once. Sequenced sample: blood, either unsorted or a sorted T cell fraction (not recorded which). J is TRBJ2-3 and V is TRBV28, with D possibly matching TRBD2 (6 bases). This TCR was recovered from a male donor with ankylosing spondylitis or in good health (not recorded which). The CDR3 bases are TGTGCCAGCAGTTTTGGGGGGTCCAGGGCAGATACGCAGTATTTT. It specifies CASSFGGSRADTQYF.